The rows below give T cell receptor beta chains drawn from one sample of a study of T cell responses to AZD1222 COVID-19 vaccine. The table came from immunoSEQ multiplex PCR; TCRdb's copy has only in-frame clones and leaves some out. The sample yields about 260,000 clones, just over 90% seen once. The sequences come from peripheral blood, collected on day 0 of AZD1222 vaccination. The receptors come from an adult in good health. Both conserved end residues are part of each CDR3. The order of the fields is clone size, D gene, J gene, V gene, CDR3 DNA, CDR3 protein. The D gene is left open where the match is weak. For some rows the clone size is stated as once, few or many, or as a class when expanded; others skip it.

abundance: once; d_gene: NA; j_gene: TRBJ2-7; v_gene: TRBV28; CDR3nt: TGTGCCAGCAGTCCTCTTATCATTAGCGGACTCTCCTACGAGCAGTACTTC; CDR3aa: CASSPLIISGLSYEQYF
abundance: NA; d_gene: NA; j_gene: TRBJ2-1; v_gene: TRBV4-3; CDR3nt: TGCGCCAGCAGCCTTCTGAGGGCCTATGGGAGTGAGCAGTTCTTC; CDR3aa: CASSLLRAYGSEQFF
abundance: NA; d_gene: NA; j_gene: TRBJ1-2; v_gene: TRBV2; CDR3nt: TGTGCCACCGACCAACCCCCCTTGCAGGGCACTAACTATGGCTACACCTTC; CDR3aa: CATDQPPLQGTNYGYTF
abundance: once; d_gene: NA; j_gene: TRBJ1-6; v_gene: TRBV7-8; CDR3nt: TGTGCCAGCAGCCCCCAGGGGTTGGGGCTCCACTTT; CDR3aa: CASSPQGLGLHF
abundance: few; d_gene: NA; j_gene: TRBJ2-1; v_gene: TRBV4-3; CDR3nt: TGCGCCAGCAGCCAAGATTTTCCTAGCAACTACAATGAGCAGTTCTTC; CDR3aa: CASSQDFPSNYNEQFF
abundance: NA; d_gene: NA; j_gene: TRBJ1-3; v_gene: TRBV2; CDR3nt: TGTGCCAGCAGGTATCAGGGGACCCCTGGAAACACCATATATTTT; CDR3aa: CASRYQGTPGNTIYF
abundance: NA; d_gene: TRBD1; j_gene: TRBJ2-1; v_gene: TRBV23-1; CDR3nt: TGCGCCAGCAGTCACAGCAACCGGGACAGGGTCAATGAGCAGTTCTTC; CDR3aa: CASSHSNRDRVNEQFF
abundance: NA; d_gene: NA; j_gene: TRBJ2-7; v_gene: TRBV21-1; CDR3nt: TGTGCCAGCAGCAAGGGGACAGGCTCCTACGAGCAGTACTTC; CDR3aa: CASSKGTGSYEQYF
abundance: NA; d_gene: NA; j_gene: TRBJ2-7; v_gene: TRBV4-1; CDR3nt: TGCGCCAGCAGCCAAGATCCCCCAACCGGGGTGCCCTACGAGCAGTACTTC; CDR3aa: CASSQDPPTGVPYEQYF
abundance: NA; d_gene: NA; j_gene: TRBJ1-2; v_gene: TRBV15; CDR3nt: TGTGCCACCAGCAGAACCTGGAGGGGTGGCTACACCTTC; CDR3aa: CATSRTWRGGYTF
abundance: NA; d_gene: TRBD2; j_gene: TRBJ2-1; v_gene: TRBV28; CDR3nt: TGTGCCAGCAGTTTAAGCGGGGGGGCAAATGAGCAGTTCTTC; CDR3aa: CASSLSGGANEQFF
abundance: NA; d_gene: NA; j_gene: TRBJ2-3; v_gene: TRBV9; CDR3nt: TGTGCCAGCAGCGTAAGTACTCGCACAGATACGCAGTATTTT; CDR3aa: CASSVSTRTDTQYF
abundance: NA; d_gene: TRBD2; j_gene: TRBJ2-7; v_gene: TRBV7-9; CDR3nt: TGTGCCAGCAGCTTGGGGACTAGTCATGACGAGCAGTACTTC; CDR3aa: CASSLGTSHDEQYF
abundance: NA; d_gene: NA; j_gene: TRBJ1-5; v_gene: TRBV2; CDR3nt: TGTGCCAGCACCCCGGGACTATTAGGTTCGCCCCAGCATTTT; CDR3aa: CASTPGLLGSPQHF
abundance: NA; d_gene: NA; j_gene: TRBJ2-2; v_gene: TRBV15; CDR3nt: TGTGCCACCAGCGGGGGCGCGTCGAACACCGGGGAGCTGTTTTTT; CDR3aa: CATSGGASNTGELFF
abundance: NA; d_gene: NA; j_gene: TRBJ1-4; v_gene: TRBV29-1; CDR3nt: TGCAGCGTGGAGGAGGGAAGGGGCAGTGAAAAACTGTTTTTT; CDR3aa: CSVEEGRGSEKLFF
abundance: NA; d_gene: TRBD1; j_gene: TRBJ1-2; v_gene: TRBV5-1; CDR3nt: TGCGCCAGCAGTCTGGACAGGGGAAAGGGTGGCTACACCTTC; CDR3aa: CASSLDRGKGGYTF
abundance: NA; d_gene: NA; j_gene: TRBJ2-7; v_gene: TRBV5-1; CDR3nt: TGCGCCAGCAGCGCGCGAAGGGCCAAAGGGCAGTACTTC; CDR3aa: CASSARRAKGQYF
abundance: NA; d_gene: TRBD2; j_gene: TRBJ2-7; v_gene: TRBV10-2; CDR3nt: TGCGCCAGCAGTGGGAGCGGGGAGATCTACGAGCAGTACTTC; CDR3aa: CASSGSGEIYEQYF
abundance: NA; d_gene: TRBD1; j_gene: TRBJ1-6; v_gene: TRBV28; CDR3nt: TGTGCCAGCATCGAAGGGGACAGGGTCATTTCACCCCTCCACTTT; CDR3aa: CASIEGDRVISPLHF
abundance: NA; d_gene: TRBD2; j_gene: TRBJ2-5; v_gene: TRBV10-3; CDR3nt: TGTGCCATCAGTGAGTCCTCATTACTAGCGGGAGACCAAGAGACCCAGTACTTC; CDR3aa: CAISESSLLAGDQETQYF
abundance: NA; d_gene: NA; j_gene: TRBJ2-1; v_gene: TRBV19; CDR3nt: TGTGCCAGTAGTATGGACCGTAGGGCTGGTGAGCAGTTCTTC; CDR3aa: CASSMDRRAGEQFF
abundance: NA; d_gene: TRBD1; j_gene: TRBJ1-1; v_gene: TRBV24-1; CDR3nt: TGTGCCACCAGTGAATCGACAGGGGCCGAAGCTTTCTTT; CDR3aa: CATSESTGAEAFF
abundance: NA; d_gene: NA; j_gene: TRBJ1-2; v_gene: TRBV5-5; CDR3nt: TGTGCCAGCAGCTTGGCCTGGGGTGACTATGGCTACACCTTC; CDR3aa: CASSLAWGDYGYTF
abundance: NA; d_gene: NA; j_gene: TRBJ2-1; v_gene: TRBV11-1; CDR3nt: TGTGCCAGCAGCTCAGTGCGGGGCCGGCTTGAGCAGTTCTTC; CDR3aa: CASSSVRGRLEQFF
abundance: NA; d_gene: NA; j_gene: TRBJ1-2; v_gene: TRBV6-5; CDR3nt: TGTGCCAGCAGTCAGACAGGCGTCCCCTATGGCTACACCTTC; CDR3aa: CASSQTGVPYGYTF
abundance: once; d_gene: TRBD1; j_gene: TRBJ1-2; v_gene: TRBV19; CDR3nt: TGTGCCAGTAGTAAAGACAGGGGGAGGAATGGCTACACCTTC; CDR3aa: CASSKDRGRNGYTF
abundance: NA; d_gene: NA; j_gene: TRBJ2-7; v_gene: TRBV5-1; CDR3nt: TGCGCCAGCAGCTTGACCCACCGGGGCCCGGACGAGCAGTACTTC; CDR3aa: CASSLTHRGPDEQYF
abundance: NA; d_gene: NA; j_gene: TRBJ1-6; v_gene: TRBV5-4; CDR3nt: TGTGCCAGCAGCTTACGAGATTCACCCCTCCACTTT; CDR3aa: CASSLRDSPLHF
abundance: NA; d_gene: NA; j_gene: TRBJ1-5; v_gene: TRBV6-1; CDR3nt: TGTGCCAGCAGTGAACTCCCCGCAGTGGGGTTCGGGGGCCATCAGCCCCAGCATTTT; CDR3aa: CASSELPAVGFGGHQPQHF
abundance: NA; d_gene: TRBD2; j_gene: TRBJ2-1; v_gene: TRBV5-1; CDR3nt: TGCGCCAGCAGCTTCTATCCGGGACTAGCGGGAGGAGGAGAGCAGTTCTTC; CDR3aa: CASSFYPGLAGGGEQFF
abundance: NA; d_gene: NA; j_gene: TRBJ2-7; v_gene: TRBV28; CDR3nt: TGTGCCAGCAGTACAGGGGGAGGGTTCTACGAGCAGTACTTC; CDR3aa: CASSTGGGFYEQYF
abundance: NA; d_gene: NA; j_gene: TRBJ2-7; v_gene: TRBV6-5; CDR3nt: TGTGCCAGCAGTTACTCCAGTTGGAGTCCCTCCTACGAGCAGTACTTC; CDR3aa: CASSYSSWSPSYEQYF
abundance: NA; d_gene: TRBD1; j_gene: TRBJ2-4; v_gene: TRBV7-2; CDR3nt: TGTGCCAGCAGCCCCCGGGACAGAAACATTCAGTACTTC; CDR3aa: CASSPRDRNIQYF
abundance: NA; d_gene: NA; j_gene: TRBJ1-6; v_gene: TRBV7-8; CDR3nt: TGTGCCAGCAGCTTATTGAATTCACCCCTCCACTTT; CDR3aa: CASSLLNSPLHF
abundance: NA; d_gene: NA; j_gene: TRBJ1-5; v_gene: TRBV5-6; CDR3nt: TGTGCCAGCAGCGCCTACAGGGTCAATCAGCCCCAGCATTTT; CDR3aa: CASSAYRVNQPQHF
abundance: NA; d_gene: NA; j_gene: TRBJ1-5; v_gene: TRBV7-9; CDR3nt: TGTGCCAGCAGCCCAGGCGGTCGTAGCAATCAGCCCCAGCATTTT; CDR3aa: CASSPGGRSNQPQHF
abundance: NA; d_gene: TRBD1; j_gene: TRBJ1-2; v_gene: TRBV3-1/TRBV3-2; CDR3nt: TGTGCCAGCAGCCGAACCGGGACAGGGGGACTTGGCGGCTACACCTTC; CDR3aa: CASSRTGTGGLGGYTF
abundance: NA; d_gene: NA; j_gene: TRBJ1-6; v_gene: TRBV18; CDR3nt: TGTGCCAGCTCACCGACAGATGTGGATTCACCCCTCCACTTT; CDR3aa: CASSPTDVDSPLHF
abundance: NA; d_gene: NA; j_gene: TRBJ2-1; v_gene: TRBV5-1; CDR3nt: TGCGCCAGCAGCACCGGGACAAGCGAGCAGTTCTTC; CDR3aa: CASSTGTSEQFF
abundance: NA; d_gene: NA; j_gene: TRBJ1-1; v_gene: TRBV5-4; CDR3nt: TGTGCCAGCAGCTGGGAGGGGACTCGCTTAGGCACTGAAGCTTTCTTT; CDR3aa: CASSWEGTRLGTEAFF
abundance: NA; d_gene: NA; j_gene: TRBJ2-5; v_gene: TRBV6-1; CDR3nt: TGTGCCAGCAGTGAGACGGGGGGCCGTGAGACCCAGTACTTC; CDR3aa: CASSETGGRETQYF
abundance: NA; d_gene: NA; j_gene: TRBJ1-1; v_gene: TRBV12-3/TRBV12-4; CDR3nt: TGTGCCAGCAGTGGATATTTAGGGGCTGAAGCTTTCTTT; CDR3aa: CASSGYLGAEAFF
abundance: NA; d_gene: NA; j_gene: TRBJ2-7; v_gene: TRBV7-2; CDR3nt: TGTGCCAGCAGCTTTAAGGGGGACCGAGCCTACGAGCAGTACTTC; CDR3aa: CASSFKGDRAYEQYF
abundance: NA; d_gene: TRBD2; j_gene: TRBJ2-1; v_gene: TRBV4-2; CDR3nt: TGTGCCAGCAGCCAATCGCTGGGACTAGCGGGGGGAGGTGAGCAGTTCTTC; CDR3aa: CASSQSLGLAGGGEQFF
abundance: NA; d_gene: NA; j_gene: TRBJ1-3; v_gene: TRBV10-2; CDR3nt: TGCGCCAGCACTCGGCAGACTGGAAACACCATATATTTT; CDR3aa: CASTRQTGNTIYF
abundance: once; d_gene: TRBD1; j_gene: TRBJ2-5; v_gene: TRBV11-1; CDR3nt: TGTGCCAGCAGCCCTAGACAGGGGTATTGGGAGACCCAGTACTTC; CDR3aa: CASSPRQGYWETQYF
abundance: NA; d_gene: NA; j_gene: TRBJ2-1; v_gene: TRBV15; CDR3nt: TGTGCCACCAGAAGGGGCGAGAATGAGCAGTTCTTC; CDR3aa: CATRRGENEQFF
abundance: NA; d_gene: TRBD2; j_gene: TRBJ2-3; v_gene: TRBV7-3; CDR3nt: TGTGCCAGCAGCTTAACTCGGACTAGCCCTATCGATACGCAGTATTTT; CDR3aa: CASSLTRTSPIDTQYF
abundance: NA; d_gene: NA; j_gene: TRBJ2-7; v_gene: TRBV11-2; CDR3nt: TGTGCCAGCACCAGAACTACGTACTCCTACGAGCAGTACTTC; CDR3aa: CASTRTTYSYEQYF
abundance: NA; d_gene: TRBD2; j_gene: TRBJ2-5; v_gene: TRBV28; CDR3nt: TGTGCCAGCAGACCGCATATAGCGGGGATAGGGACCCAGTACTTC; CDR3aa: CASRPHIAGIGTQYF
abundance: NA; d_gene: NA; j_gene: TRBJ2-2; v_gene: TRBV19; CDR3nt: TGTGCCAGTACGATGTCGACCACCGGGGAGCTGTTTTTT; CDR3aa: CASTMSTTGELFF
abundance: NA; d_gene: NA; j_gene: TRBJ2-1; v_gene: TRBV7-3; CDR3nt: TGTGCCAGCAGCTTACGGGGCGGTTCCTACAATGAGCAGTTCTTC; CDR3aa: CASSLRGGSYNEQFF